Here is one TCR beta chain with its context. This entry comes from a study of blood T cell repertoires in COVID-19. Germline V gene lookup returns CDR1 SQVTM and CDR2 ANQGSEA. This CDR3 spans 13 amino acids. Trimming removed 4 bases from V and 1 base from J, with 7 bases in between. In Cohort 3, a recovered donor had either two negative PCRs, clearance, or symptom resolution. In the source study's methods: Estimates of nucleated cell counts were drawn from the amplification of reference gene primers. Repertoires were generated with immunoSEQ multiplex PCR, while TCRdb's copy carries only in-frame clones and drops some. That table supplies the V and J calls and clone size; D and trimming were determined from the DNA. This sample has around 380,000 clones; 87% occur once, and the top ten carry approximately 1.2%.

Sequences were obtained from PBMCs or T cells enriched from blood (not recorded which). The chain recombines TRBV29-1 with TRBJ2-2, with D perhaps TRBD1 (6 bases). This TCR derives from a man younger than 45 who had recovered from COVID-19. CDR3 sequence: CSVGTVNTGELFF. CDR3 nucleotide sequence: TGCAGCGTTGGGACAGTGAACACCGGGGAGCTGTTTTTT.